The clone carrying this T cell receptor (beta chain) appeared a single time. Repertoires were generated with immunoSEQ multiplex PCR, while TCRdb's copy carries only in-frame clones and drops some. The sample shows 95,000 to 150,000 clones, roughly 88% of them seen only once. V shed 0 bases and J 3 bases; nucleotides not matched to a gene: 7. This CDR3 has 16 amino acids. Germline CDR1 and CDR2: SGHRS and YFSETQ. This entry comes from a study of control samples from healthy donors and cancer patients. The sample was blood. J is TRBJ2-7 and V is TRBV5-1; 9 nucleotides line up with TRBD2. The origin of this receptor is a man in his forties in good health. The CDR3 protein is CASSLGASGEGYEQYF. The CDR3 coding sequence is TGCGCCAGCAGCTTGGGGGCTAGCGGGGAGGGCTACGAGCAGTACTTC.